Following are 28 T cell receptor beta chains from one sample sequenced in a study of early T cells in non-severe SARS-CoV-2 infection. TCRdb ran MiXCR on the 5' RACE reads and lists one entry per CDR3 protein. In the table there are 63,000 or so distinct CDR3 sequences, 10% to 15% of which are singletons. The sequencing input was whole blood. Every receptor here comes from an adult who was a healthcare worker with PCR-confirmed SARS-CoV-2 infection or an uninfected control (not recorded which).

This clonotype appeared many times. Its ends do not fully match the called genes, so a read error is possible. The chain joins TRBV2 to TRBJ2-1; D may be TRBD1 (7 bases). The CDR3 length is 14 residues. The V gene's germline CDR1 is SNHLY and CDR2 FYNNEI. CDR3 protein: CASREGGGINEQFF. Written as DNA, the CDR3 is TGTGCCAGCAGGGAAGGAGGGGGCATCAATGAGCAGTTCTTC.

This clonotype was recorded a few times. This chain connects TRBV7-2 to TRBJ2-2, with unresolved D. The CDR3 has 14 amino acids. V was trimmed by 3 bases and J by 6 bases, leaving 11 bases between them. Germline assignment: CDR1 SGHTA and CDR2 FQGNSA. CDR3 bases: TGTGCCAGCAGCTTCGATTCGGCTGCCGGGGAGCTGTTTTTT. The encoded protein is CASSFDSAAGELFF.

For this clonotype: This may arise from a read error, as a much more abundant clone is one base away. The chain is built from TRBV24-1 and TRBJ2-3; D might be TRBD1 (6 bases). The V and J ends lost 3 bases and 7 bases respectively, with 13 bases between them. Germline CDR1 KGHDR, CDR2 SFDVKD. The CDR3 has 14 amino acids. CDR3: CATSDPAGEYTQYF. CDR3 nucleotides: TGTGCCACCAGTGATCCGGCAGGGGAGTATACGCAGTATTTT.

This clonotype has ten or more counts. CDR3 sequence (DNA): TGTGCCACCTCTCAAGGGGACAGGGGTCAATACATTCAGTACTTC. Its protein is CATSQGDRGQYIQYF. The chain joins TRBV10-3 to TRBJ2-4, with 10 bases aligning to TRBD1. Germline assignment: CDR1 ENHRY and CDR2 SYGVKD. The junction had 14 bases not matched to a gene; V was cut back by 10 bases and J by 8 bases. CDR3 length equals 15 residues.

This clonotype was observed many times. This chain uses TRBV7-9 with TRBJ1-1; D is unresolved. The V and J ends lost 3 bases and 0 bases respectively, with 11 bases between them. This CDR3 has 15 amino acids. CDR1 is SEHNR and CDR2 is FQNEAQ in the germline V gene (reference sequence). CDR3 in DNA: TGTGCCAGCAGCTTCGGTCACAGAGTGAACACTGAAGCTTTCTTT. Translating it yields CASSFGHRVNTEAFF.

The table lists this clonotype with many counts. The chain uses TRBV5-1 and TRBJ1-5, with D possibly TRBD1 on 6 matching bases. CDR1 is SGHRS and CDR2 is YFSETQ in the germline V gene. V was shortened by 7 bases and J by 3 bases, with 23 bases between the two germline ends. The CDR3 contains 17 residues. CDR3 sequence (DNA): TGCGCCAGCGGCCGAATGACCCAGGGGTCCCCCAATCAGCCCCAGCATTTT. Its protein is CASGRMTQGSPNQPQHF.

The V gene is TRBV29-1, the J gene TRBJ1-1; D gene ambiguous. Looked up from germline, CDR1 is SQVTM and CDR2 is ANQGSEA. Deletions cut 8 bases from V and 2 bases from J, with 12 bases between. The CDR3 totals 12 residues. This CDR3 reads CSSGGTNTEAFF. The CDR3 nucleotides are TGCAGCAGTGGTGGTACTAACACTGAAGCTTTCTTT.

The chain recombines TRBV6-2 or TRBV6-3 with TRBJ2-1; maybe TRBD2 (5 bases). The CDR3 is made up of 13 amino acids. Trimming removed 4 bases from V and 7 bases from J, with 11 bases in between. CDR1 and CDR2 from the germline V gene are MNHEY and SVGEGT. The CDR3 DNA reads TGTGCCAGCAGTTTCGCTAGCAGAAATGAGCAGTTCTTC. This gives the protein CASSFASRNEQFF.

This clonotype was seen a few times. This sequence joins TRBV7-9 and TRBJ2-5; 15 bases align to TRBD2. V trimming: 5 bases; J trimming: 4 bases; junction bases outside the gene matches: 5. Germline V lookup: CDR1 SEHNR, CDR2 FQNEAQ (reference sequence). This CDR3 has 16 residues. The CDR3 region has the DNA TGTGCCAGCAGCCCAGGGACTAGCGGGAGGAGAGAGACCCAGTACTTC. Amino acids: CASSPGTSGRRETQYF.

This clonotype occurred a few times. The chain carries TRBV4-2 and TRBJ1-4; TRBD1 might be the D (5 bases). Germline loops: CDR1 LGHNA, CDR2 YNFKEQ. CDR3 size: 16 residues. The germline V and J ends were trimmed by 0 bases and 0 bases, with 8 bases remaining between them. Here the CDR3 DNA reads TGTGCCAGCAGCCAAGACGGGGGGGCAACTAATGAAAAACTGTTTTTT. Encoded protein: CASSQDGGATNEKLFF.

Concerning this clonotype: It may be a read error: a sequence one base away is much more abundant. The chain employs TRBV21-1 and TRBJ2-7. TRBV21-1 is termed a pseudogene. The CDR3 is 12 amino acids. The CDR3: CAESLMDHEQYF. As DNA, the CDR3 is TGTGCCGAGTCTCTCATGGATCACGAGCAGTACTTC.

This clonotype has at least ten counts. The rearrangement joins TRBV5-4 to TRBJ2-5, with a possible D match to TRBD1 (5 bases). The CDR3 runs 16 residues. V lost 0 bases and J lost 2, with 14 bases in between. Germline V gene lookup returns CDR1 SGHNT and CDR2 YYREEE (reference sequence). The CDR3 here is CASSLALRGGQETQYF. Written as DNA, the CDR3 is TGTGCCAGCAGCTTGGCCTTAAGGGGTGGGCAAGAGACCCAGTACTTC.

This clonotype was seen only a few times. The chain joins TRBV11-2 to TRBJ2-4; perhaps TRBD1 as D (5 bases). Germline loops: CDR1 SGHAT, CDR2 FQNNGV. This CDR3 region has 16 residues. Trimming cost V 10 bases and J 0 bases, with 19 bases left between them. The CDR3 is CATSVQANLAKNIQYF. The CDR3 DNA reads TGTGCCACCTCAGTACAGGCGAACCTAGCCAAAAACATTCAGTACTTC. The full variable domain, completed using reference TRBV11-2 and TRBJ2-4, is EAGVAQSPRYKIIEKRQSVAFWCNPISGHATLYWYQQILGQGPKLLIQFQNNGVVDDSQLPKDRFSAERLKGVDSTLKIQPAKLEDSAVYLCATSVQANLAKNIQYFGAGTRLSVL.

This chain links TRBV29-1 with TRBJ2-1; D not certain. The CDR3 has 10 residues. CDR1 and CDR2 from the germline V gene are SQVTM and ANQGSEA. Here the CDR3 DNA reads TGCAGTGGTAGTATCGATGAGCAGTTCTTC. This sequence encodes CSGSIDEQFF.

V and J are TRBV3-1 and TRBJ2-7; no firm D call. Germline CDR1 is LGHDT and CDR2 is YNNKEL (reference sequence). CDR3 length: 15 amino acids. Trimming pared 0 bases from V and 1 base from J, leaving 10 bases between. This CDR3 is CASSQDMWGSYEQYF. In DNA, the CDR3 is TGTGCCAGCAGCCAAGATATGTGGGGTTCCTACGAGCAGTACTTC.

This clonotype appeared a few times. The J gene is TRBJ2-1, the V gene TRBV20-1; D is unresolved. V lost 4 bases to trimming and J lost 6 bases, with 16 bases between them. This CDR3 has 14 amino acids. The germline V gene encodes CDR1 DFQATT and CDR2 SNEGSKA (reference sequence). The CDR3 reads CSAIPRIAPNEQFF. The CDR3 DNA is TGCAGTGCTATCCCTAGGATAGCCCCCAATGAGCAGTTCTTC.

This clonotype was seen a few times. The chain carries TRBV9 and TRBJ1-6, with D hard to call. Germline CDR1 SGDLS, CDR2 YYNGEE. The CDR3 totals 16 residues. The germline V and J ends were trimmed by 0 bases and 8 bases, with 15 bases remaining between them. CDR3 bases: TGTGCCAGCAGCGTAGCTCTAGGAAACAGAGATTCACCCCTCCACTTT. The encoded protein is CASSVALGNRDSPLHF.

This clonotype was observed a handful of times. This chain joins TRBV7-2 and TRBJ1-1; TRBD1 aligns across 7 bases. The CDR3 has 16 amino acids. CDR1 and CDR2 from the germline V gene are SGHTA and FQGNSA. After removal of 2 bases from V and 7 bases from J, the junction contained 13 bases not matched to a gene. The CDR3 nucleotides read TGTGCCAGCAGCTTACGGTCAGGGGGAGGGGTCATTGAAGCTTTCTTT. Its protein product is CASSLRSGGGVIEAFF.

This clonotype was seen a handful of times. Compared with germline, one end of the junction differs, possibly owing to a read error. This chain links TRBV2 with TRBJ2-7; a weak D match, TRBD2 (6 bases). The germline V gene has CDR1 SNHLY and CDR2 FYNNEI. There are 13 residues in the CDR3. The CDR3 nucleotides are TGTGCCAGCTCCGTAGCGGACTCCTACGACCAGTACTTC. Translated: CASSVADSYDQYF. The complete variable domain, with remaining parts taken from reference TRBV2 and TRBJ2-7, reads EPEVTQTPSHQVTQMGQEVILRCVPISNHLYFYWYRQILGQKVEFLVSFYNNEISEKSEIFDDQFSVERPDGSNFTLKIRSTKLEDSAMYFCASSVADSYDQYFGPGTRLTVT.

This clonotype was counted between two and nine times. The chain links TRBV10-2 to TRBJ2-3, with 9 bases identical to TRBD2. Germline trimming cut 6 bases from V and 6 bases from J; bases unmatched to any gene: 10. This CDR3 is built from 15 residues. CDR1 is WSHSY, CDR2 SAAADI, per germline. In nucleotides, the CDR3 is TGCGCCAGCAGGGAGACGGGACTAGCTAGGGATACGCAGTATTTT. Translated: CASRETGLARDTQYF.

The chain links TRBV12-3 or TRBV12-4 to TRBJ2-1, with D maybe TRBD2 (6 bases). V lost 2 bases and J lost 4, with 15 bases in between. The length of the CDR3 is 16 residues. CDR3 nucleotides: TGTGCCAGCAGTTTAACAACTAGGGGACTGTACAATGAGCAGTTCTTC. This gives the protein CASSLTTRGLYNEQFF.

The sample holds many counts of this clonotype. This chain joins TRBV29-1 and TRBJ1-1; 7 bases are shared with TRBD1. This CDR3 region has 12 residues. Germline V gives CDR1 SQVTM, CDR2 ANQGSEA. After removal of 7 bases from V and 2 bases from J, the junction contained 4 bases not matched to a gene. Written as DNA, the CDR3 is TGCAGCGCAGGGACAGTAAACACTGAAGCTTTCTTT. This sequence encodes CSAGTVNTEAFF.

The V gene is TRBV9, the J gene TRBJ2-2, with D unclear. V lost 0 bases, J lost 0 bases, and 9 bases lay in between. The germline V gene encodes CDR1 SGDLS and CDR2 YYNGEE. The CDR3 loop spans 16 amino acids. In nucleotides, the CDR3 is TGTGCCAGCAGCGTAGCTGGCAGACCGAACACCGGGGAGCTGTTTTTT. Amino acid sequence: CASSVAGRPNTGELFF. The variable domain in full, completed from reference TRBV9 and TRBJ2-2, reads DSGVTQTPKHLITATGQRVTLRCSPRSGDLSVYWYQQSLDQGLQFLIQYYNGEERAKGNILERFSAQQFPDLHSELNLSSLELGDSALYFCASSVAGRPNTGELFFGEGSRLTVL.

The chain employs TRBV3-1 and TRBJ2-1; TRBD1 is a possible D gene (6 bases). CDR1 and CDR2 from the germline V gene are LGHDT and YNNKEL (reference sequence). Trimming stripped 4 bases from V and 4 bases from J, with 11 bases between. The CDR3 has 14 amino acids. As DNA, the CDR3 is TGTGCCAGCAGCCGCCGGGACAATTACAATGAGCAGTTCTTC. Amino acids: CASSRRDNYNEQFF.

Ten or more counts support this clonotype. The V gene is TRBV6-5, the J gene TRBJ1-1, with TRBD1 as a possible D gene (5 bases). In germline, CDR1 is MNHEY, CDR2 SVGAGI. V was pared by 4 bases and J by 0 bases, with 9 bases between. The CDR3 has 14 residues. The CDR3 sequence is CASSFGTLNTEAFF. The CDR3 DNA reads TGTGCCAGCAGTTTCGGGACGCTGAACACTGAAGCTTTCTTT.

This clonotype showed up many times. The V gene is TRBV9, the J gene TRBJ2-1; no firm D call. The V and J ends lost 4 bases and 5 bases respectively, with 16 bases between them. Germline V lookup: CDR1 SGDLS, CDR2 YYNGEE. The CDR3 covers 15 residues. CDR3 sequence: CASSPRHWADNEQFF. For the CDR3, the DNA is TGTGCCAGCAGCCCACGACATTGGGCAGACAATGAGCAGTTCTTC.

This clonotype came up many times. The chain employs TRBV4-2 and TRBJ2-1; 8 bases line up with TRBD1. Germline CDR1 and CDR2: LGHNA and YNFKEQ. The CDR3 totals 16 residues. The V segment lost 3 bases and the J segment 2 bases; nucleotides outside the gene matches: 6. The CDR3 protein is CASSQGDRGAYNEQFF. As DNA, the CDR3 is TGTGCCAGCAGCCAGGGTGACAGGGGAGCCTACAATGAGCAGTTCTTC.

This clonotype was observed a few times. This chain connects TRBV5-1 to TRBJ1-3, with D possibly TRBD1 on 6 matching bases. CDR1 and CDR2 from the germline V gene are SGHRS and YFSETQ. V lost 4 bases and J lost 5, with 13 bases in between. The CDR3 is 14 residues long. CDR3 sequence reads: CASSKQGIRNTIYF. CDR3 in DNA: TGCGCCAGCAGCAAACAGGGAATCCGAAACACCATATATTTT.